The 14 T cell receptor beta chains in this list originate from one sample, sequenced in a study of prognosis after radiotherapy for stage I lung cancer. The genomic DNA TCR beta CDR3 region underwent two rounds of multiplex PCR. Specific primers for each TRBV and TRBJ gene were what first-round PCR used. MiXCR, run by TCRdb on the multiplex PCR reads, gives a single entry per CDR3 protein. The table lists about 21,000 distinct CDR3 sequences, more than 40% of them singletons. The sample in question was PBMCs, obtained before or after stereotactic body radiation therapy (not recorded which). Receptor source: a donor aged 50 or older with non-small cell lung cancer.

The rearrangement links TRBV28 to TRBJ1-2; 7 bases map to TRBD1. The CDR3 sequence is 12 residues long. J was trimmed by 10 bases and V by 5 bases; bases with no gene match: 7. Germline assignment: CDR1 MDHEN and CDR2 SYDVKM. Here the CDR3 reads CASSDRDYFYTF. CDR3 DNA sequence: TGTGCCAGCAGTGACAGGGACTATTTCTACACCTTC.

A word on this clonotype: The junction shows a germline mismatch at one end, possibly a read error. The V gene is TRBV6-5, the J gene TRBJ2-7; a weak D match, TRBD2 (5 bases). Germline CDR1 MNHEY, CDR2 SVGAGI. The CDR3 consists of 14 residues. The CDR3 coding sequence is TGTGCCAGCAGTTACCAGCGGCTCTCCTACGAGCATTACTTC. Encoded protein: CASSYQRLSYEHYF.

This clonotype has a count of ten or more. The chain recombines TRBV7-2 with TRBJ2-5; 7 bases are shared with TRBD2. Germline CDR1 SGHTA, CDR2 FQGNSA. Losses at the gene ends were 1 base for V and 9 bases for J; bases not matched to a gene: 11. This CDR3 contains 15 residues. The CDR3 spells CASSLERLTRGAQYF. As DNA, the CDR3 is TGTGCCAGCAGCTTAGAGAGACTAACACGGGGGGCCCAGTACTTC. Drawing the rest from reference TRBV7-2 and TRBJ2-5, the complete variable domain is GAGVSQSPSNKVTEKGKDVELRCDPISGHTALYWYRQSLGQGLEFLIYFQGNSAPDKSGLPSDRFSAERTGGSVSTLTIQRTQQEDSAVYLCASSLERLTRGAQYFGPGTRLLVL.

In the case of this clonotype: With a far larger clone one base away, a read error is the likely cause. This chain links TRBV19 with TRBJ1-1, with D perhaps matching TRBD1 (5 bases). This CDR3 is 15 amino acids long. CDR1 and CDR2 (germline): LNHDA, SQIVND (reference sequence). The CDR3 sequence: CASSSGGTSIYEQDF. CDR3 nucleotide sequence: TGTGCCAGTAGCAGTGGCGGGACTAGTATATACGAGCAGGACTTC.

Worth noting for this clonotype: A far larger clone is off by one base, so a read error is likely. The rearrangement uses TRBV6-4 and TRBJ2-5, with 16 bases lining up with TRBD2. This CDR3 has 15 amino acids. From germline, CDR1 is MRHNA and CDR2 SNTAGT. For the CDR3, the DNA is TGTGCCAGCAGTCTGGGACTAGCGGGAGGGGAGACCAAGTACTTC. The encoded protein is CASSLGLAGGETKYF.

This clonotype was seen at least ten times. This rearrangement joins TRBV9 to TRBJ2-3; the match to TRBD1 covers 8 bases. V was clipped by 4 bases and J by 3 bases; unmatched bases: 16. From germline, CDR1 is SGDLS and CDR2 YYNGEE. The CDR3 runs to 18 residues. CDR3 bases: TGTGCCAGCAGCCCCCGTGGGACAGGAGCCAATCCGACAGATACGCAGTATTTT. Protein: CASSPRGTGANPTDTQYF.

In its sample, this clonotype was seen many times. The chain uses TRBV27 and TRBJ2-3, with TRBD2 identical over 14 bases. This CDR3 is built from 14 residues. The V and J ends lost 6 bases and 7 bases, in that order; junction bases with no gene match: 3. Germline V CDR1 and CDR2: MNHEY, SMNVEV (reference sequence). The CDR3 bases are TGTGCCAGCAGGGGACTAGCGGGAGATTATACGCAGTATTTT. Protein: CASRGLAGDYTQYF.

V usage is TRBV29-1 and J usage is TRBJ1-1; D possibly corresponds to TRBD1 (5 bases). Trimming took 8 bases from V and 0 from J, leaving 10 bases between them. The CDR3 runs 12 residues. Germline lookup yields CDR1 SQVTM and CDR2 ANQGSEA. CDR3 sequence: CSTRELNTEAFF. CDR3 in DNA: TGCAGCACCAGGGAATTGAACACTGAAGCTTTCTTT.

The chain links TRBV30 to TRBJ2-6; no reliable D call. Germline V gives CDR1 GTSNPN, CDR2 SVGIG (reference sequence). The V end was cut by 2 bases, the J end by 0 bases, with 5 bases between. The CDR3 extends over 14 amino acids. CDR3 sequence: CAWSWNSGANVLTF. The CDR3 nucleotides are TGTGCCTGGAGTTGGAACTCTGGGGCCAACGTCCTGACTTTC.

Of note for this clonotype: A much bigger clone sits one base away, suggesting this may be a read error. The rearrangement links TRBV9 to TRBJ2-5; possible D gene TRBD2, 5 bases. V was shortened by 6 bases and J by 4 bases, with 13 bases between the two germline ends. From germline, CDR1 is SGDLS and CDR2 YYNGEE. This CDR3 is built from 13 residues. The CDR3, as DNA: TGTGCCAGCATGTCACCTGGAGGAGAGACCCAGTACTTC. Protein sequence: CASMSPGGETQYF.

This chain links TRBV5-1 with TRBJ2-1, with 7 bases that match TRBD2. In germline, CDR1 is SGHRS, CDR2 YFSETQ. J lost 0 bases, V lost 3 bases, and 6 bases had no gene match. The CDR3 has 16 amino acids. The CDR3 region is CASSSGTTPSYNEQFF. Written as DNA, the CDR3 is TGCGCCAGCAGCTCCGGGACTACCCCCTCCTACAATGAGCAGTTCTTC.

The chain has TRBV20-1 and TRBJ2-3; D possibly corresponds to TRBD1 (6 bases). The CDR3 covers 14 residues. Trimming removed 5 bases at V and 0 bases at J, with 12 bases between. The germline V gene encodes CDR1 DFQATT and CDR2 SNEGSKA (reference sequence). The CDR3 DNA follows: TGCAGTGCTGAAGAACAGGGAAGCACAGATACGCAGTATTTT. Translation gives CSAEEQGSTDTQYF.

A word on this clonotype: A read error is likely here: a far larger clone is one base away. The rearrangement links TRBV6-9 to TRBJ2-7, with 7 bases lining up with TRBD2. With 4 bases clipped from V and 10 bases from J, the junction kept 16 bases outside the gene matches. The germline V gene encodes CDR1 MNHGY and CDR2 SVAAGI. The CDR3 covers 15 residues. The CDR3 DNA reads as TGTGCCAGCAGTTCCAGAGGGACTAACCGGATCGTACAGTACTTC. The encoded protein is CASSSRGTNRIVQYF.

This clonotype was recorded many times. The chain carries TRBV20-1 and TRBJ2-2, with TRBD2 identical over 10 bases. Trimming removed 2 bases from V and 6 bases from J; junction bases left unmatched: 3. Germline CDR1 reads DFQATT; CDR2 reads SNEGSKA (reference sequence). The CDR3 contains 14 residues. The CDR3 region has the DNA TGCAGTGCTAGACTAGCGGGAGACGCCGGGGAGCTGTTTTTT. Its translation: CSARLAGDAGELFF.